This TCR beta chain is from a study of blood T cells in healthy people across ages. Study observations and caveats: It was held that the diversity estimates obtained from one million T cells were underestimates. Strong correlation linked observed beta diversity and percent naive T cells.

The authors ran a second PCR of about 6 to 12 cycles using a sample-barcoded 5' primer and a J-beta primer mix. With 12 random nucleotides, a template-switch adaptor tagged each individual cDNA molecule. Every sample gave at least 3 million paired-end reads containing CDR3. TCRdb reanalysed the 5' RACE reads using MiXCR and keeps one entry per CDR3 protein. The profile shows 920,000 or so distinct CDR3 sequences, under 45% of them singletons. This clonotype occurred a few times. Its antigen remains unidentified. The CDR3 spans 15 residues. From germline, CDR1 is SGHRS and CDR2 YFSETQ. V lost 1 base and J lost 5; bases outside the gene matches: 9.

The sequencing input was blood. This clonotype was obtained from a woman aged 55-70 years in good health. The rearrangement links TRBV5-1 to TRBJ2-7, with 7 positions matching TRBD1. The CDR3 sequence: CASSLKQGPVDEQYF. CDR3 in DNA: TGCGCCAGCAGCTTGAAACAGGGGCCCGTAGACGAGCAGTACTTC. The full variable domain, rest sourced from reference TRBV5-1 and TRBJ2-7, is KAGVTQTPRYLIKTRGQQVTLSCSPISGHRSVSWYQQTPGQGLQFLFEYFSETQRNKGNFPGRFSGRQFSNSRSEMNVSTLELGDSALYLCASSLKQGPVDEQYFGPGTRLTVT.